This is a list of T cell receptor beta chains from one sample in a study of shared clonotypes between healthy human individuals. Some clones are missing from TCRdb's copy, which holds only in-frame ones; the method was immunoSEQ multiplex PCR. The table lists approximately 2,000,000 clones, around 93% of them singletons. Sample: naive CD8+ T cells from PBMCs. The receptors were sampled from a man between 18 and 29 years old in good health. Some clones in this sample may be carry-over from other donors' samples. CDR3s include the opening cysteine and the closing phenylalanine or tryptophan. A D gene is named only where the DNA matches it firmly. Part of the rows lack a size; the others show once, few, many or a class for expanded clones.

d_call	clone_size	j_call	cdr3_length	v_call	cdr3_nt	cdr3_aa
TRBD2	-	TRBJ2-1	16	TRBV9	TGTGCCAGCAGCTCTCCGAGCGGGGCTGGGTACAATGAGCAGTTCTTC	CASSSPSGAGYNEQFF
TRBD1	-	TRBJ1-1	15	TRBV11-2	TGTGCCAGCAGCTTGGGGACAGGGCTAAACACTGAAGCTTTCTTT	CASSLGTGLNTEAFF
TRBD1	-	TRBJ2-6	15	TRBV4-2	TGTGCCAGCTCACAGGGGACCTCTGGGGCCAACGTCCTGACTTTC	CASSQGTSGANVLTF
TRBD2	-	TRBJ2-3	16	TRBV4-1	TGCGCCAGCAGCCAGGTTAGCGGGAGGGCCCGAGATACGCAGTATTTT	CASSQVSGRARDTQYF
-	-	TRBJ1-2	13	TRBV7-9	TGTGCCAGCAGCTTTCCAGGGGCCTATGGCTACACCTTC	CASSFPGAYGYTF
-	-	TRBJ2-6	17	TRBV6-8	TGTGCCAGCAGTTACTCTATGGGGTGCTCTGGGGCCAACGTCCTGACTTTC	CASSYSMGCSGANVLTF
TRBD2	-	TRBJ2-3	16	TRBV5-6	TGTGCCAGCAGCTTAAGTACTAGCGGTATCACAGATACGCAGTATTTT	CASSLSTSGITDTQYF
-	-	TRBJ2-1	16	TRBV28	TGTGCCAGCAGTCCCCATTGGGGGTCATCCTACAATGAGCAGTTCTTC	CASSPHWGSSYNEQFF
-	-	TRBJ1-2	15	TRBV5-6	TGTGCCAGCAGCTTCATTGAGACAGCTAACTATGGCTACACCTTC	CASSFIETANYGYTF
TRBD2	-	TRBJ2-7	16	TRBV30	TGTGCCTGGAGTGGTCACCTAGCGGGAGTGGCCTACGAGCAGTACTTC	CAWSGHLAGVAYEQYF
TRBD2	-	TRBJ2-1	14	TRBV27	TGTGCCAGCAGTTTGGCGGGAGGGCTCAATGAGCAGTTCTTC	CASSLAGGLNEQFF
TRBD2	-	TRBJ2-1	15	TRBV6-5	TGTGCCAGCAGTTTAGGGCGGGAGTATCGCAATGAGCAGTTCTTC	CASSLGREYRNEQFF
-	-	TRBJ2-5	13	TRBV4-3	TGCGCCAGCAGCCAAGATTCTCGGGAGACCCAGTACTTC	CASSQDSRETQYF
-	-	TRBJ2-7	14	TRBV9	TGTGCCAGCAGCCCTTCCGGACTGCCCTACGAGCAGTACTTC	CASSPSGLPYEQYF
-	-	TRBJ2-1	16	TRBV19	TGTGCCAGTAGTCCTGGGGGGCGGGGCCCCTACAATGAGCAGTTCTTC	CASSPGGRGPYNEQFF
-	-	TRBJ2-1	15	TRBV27	TGTGCCAGCGCGAGGGGCACTTCCTCCTACAATGAGCAGTTCTTC	CASARGTSSYNEQFF
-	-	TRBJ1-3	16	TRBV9	TGTGCCAGCAGCGGTCGGAGGGCTTCCTCTGGAAACACCATATATTTT	CASSGRRASSGNTIYF
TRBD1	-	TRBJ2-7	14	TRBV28	TGTGCCAGCAGTCGGGACAGGGGCGGCTACGAGCAGTACTTC	CASSRDRGGYEQYF
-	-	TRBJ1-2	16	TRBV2	TGTGCCAGCAGTGAAGCCCCCAGACTTACCAACTATGGCTACACCTTC	CASSEAPRLTNYGYTF
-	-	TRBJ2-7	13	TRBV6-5	TGTGCCAGCACCCAAAGGCGTGGTTACGAGCAGTACTTC	CASTQRRGYEQYF
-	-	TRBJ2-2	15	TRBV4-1	TGCGCCAGCAGCCAAGAGTGGCGTGGGGGGCCGGAGCTGTTTTTT	CASSQEWRGGPELFF
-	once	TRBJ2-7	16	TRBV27	TGTGCCAGCAGTCCCAGTTTGGGTGCCTTCTCCTACGAGCAGTACTTC	CASSPSLGAFSYEQYF
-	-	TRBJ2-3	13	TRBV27	TGTGCCAGCAGTCCAACCCGCACAGATACGCAGTATTTT	CASSPTRTDTQYF
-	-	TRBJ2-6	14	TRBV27	TGTGCCAGCAGTTTGGATCCTGGGGCCAACGTCCTGACTTTC	CASSLDPGANVLTF
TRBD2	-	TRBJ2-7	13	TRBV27	TGTGCCAGCGGGATTGGGGGGGACTACGAGCAGTACTTC	CASGIGGDYEQYF
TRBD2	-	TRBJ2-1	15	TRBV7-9	TGTGCCAGCAGCTTAGTAGCGGGGTCCTACAATGAGCAGTTCTTC	CASSLVAGSYNEQFF
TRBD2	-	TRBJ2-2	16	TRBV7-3	TGTGCCAGCAGCTTAGGCCTAGCGGGGTACACCGGGGAGCTGTTTTTT	CASSLGLAGYTGELFF
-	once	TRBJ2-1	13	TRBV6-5	TGTGCCAGCAGTTCCCACATAACGAATGAGCAGTTCTTC	CASSSHITNEQFF
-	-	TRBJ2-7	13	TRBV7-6	TGTGCCAGCAGCTTACAGGGGTGGGACGAGCAGTACTTC	CASSLQGWDEQYF
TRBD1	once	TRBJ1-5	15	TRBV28	TGTGCCAGCAGGAGGGGGCCCCGAAGCAATCAGCCCCAGCATTTT	CASRRGPRSNQPQHF
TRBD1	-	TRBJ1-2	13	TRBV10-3	TGTGCCATAGGACCGGGACAGGGGGATGGCTACACCTTC	CAIGPGQGDGYTF
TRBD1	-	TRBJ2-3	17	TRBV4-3	TGCGCCAGCAGCCAATCCACAGGGGGTACTAGCACAGATACGCAGTATTTT	CASSQSTGGTSTDTQYF
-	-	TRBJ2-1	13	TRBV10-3	TGTGCCATCAGTGAGTCGGAGGACAATGAGCAGTTCTTC	CAISESEDNEQFF
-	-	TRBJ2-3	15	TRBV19	TGTGCCAGTAGTCGCCTTGGCAGCTCCACAGATACGCAGTATTTT	CASSRLGSSTDTQYF
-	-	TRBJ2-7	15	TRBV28	TGTGCCAGCAGTATGCACAGGGGAGGGACCTACGAGCAGTACTTC	CASSMHRGGTYEQYF
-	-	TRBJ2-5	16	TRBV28	TGTGCCAGCAGTGCCCCCCAGACAGGCATTCAAGAGACCCAGTACTTC	CASSAPQTGIQETQYF
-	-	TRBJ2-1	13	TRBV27	TGTGCCAGCAGTCCCCTTCTCGTCGGTGAGCAGTTCTTC	CASSPLLVGEQFF
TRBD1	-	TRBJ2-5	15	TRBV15	TGTGCCACCAGCATGCGGACAGGTGGTGTTGAGACCCAGTACTTC	CATSMRTGGVETQYF
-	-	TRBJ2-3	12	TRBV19	TGTGCCAGCGCCCCTAATGCAGATACGCAGTATTTT	CASAPNADTQYF
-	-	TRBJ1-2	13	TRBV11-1	TGTGCCAGCAGCTCGGGTCCCTTTCTTGGATACACCTTC	CASSSGPFLGYTF
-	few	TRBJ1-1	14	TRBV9	TGTGCCAGCAGCGTAGTAGGGGGTAACACTGAAGCTTTCTTT	CASSVVGGNTEAFF
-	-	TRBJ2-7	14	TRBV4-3	TGCGCCAGCAGCCCCACCCTCAGATCCGACGAGCAGTACTTC	CASSPTLRSDEQYF
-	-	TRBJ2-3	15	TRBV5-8	TGTGCCAGCAGCTTGGCCGAGACAGATCAAGATACGCAGTATTTT	CASSLAETDQDTQYF
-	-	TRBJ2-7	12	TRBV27	TGTGCCAGCTGCTCGGGCGCCTACGAGCAGTACTTC	CASCSGAYEQYF
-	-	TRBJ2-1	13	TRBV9	TGTGCCAGCAGCGTTAGCCGGGGCAATGAGCAGTTCTTC	CASSVSRGNEQFF
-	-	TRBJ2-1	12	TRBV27	TGTGCCAGCAGAGCAGGCTACAATGAGCAGTTCTTC	CASRAGYNEQFF
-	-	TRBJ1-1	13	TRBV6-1	TGTGCCAGCAGTTGGTTGGACAGCACTGAAGCTTTCTTT	CASSWLDSTEAFF
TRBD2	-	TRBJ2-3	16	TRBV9	TGTGCCAGCAGCGTGGGAGCGGGAGTAAGCACAGATACGCAGTATTTT	CASSVGAGVSTDTQYF
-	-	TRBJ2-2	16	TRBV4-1	TGCGCCAGCAGCCAAGGTCCAGCGGCGAACACCGGGGAGCTGTTTTTT	CASSQGPAANTGELFF
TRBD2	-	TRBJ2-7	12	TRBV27	TGTGCCAGCAGGGGCGGGAGCTACGAGCAGTACTTC	CASRGGSYEQYF
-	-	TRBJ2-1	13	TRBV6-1	TGTGCCACCACTATAGGGTCCTACAATGAGCAGTTCTTC	CATTIGSYNEQFF
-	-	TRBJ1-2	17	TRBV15	TGTGCCACCAGCAGAGATCTTGGTGATACCGGGGTGTCTGGCTACACCTTC	CATSRDLGDTGVSGYTF
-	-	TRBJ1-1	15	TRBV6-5	TGTGCCAGCACCCTAACAATGGGGGGGCCGACTGAAGCTTTCTTT	CASTLTMGGPTEAFF
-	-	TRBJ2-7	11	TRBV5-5	TGTGCCAGCAGCCCCCTTGGGGAGCAGTACTTC	CASSPLGEQYF
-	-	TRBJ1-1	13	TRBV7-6	TGTGCCAGCAGCCAAGGGGGGAGGGCTGAAGCTTTCTTT	CASSQGGRAEAFF
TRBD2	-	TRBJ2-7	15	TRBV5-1	TGCGCCAGCAGCGTCACTAGCGGGAGGGCCTACGAGCAGTACTTC	CASSVTSGRAYEQYF
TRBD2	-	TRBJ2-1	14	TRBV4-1	TGCGCCAGCAGCCAAGTACCTTTTACGGGAGGGCAGTTCTTC	CASSQVPFTGGQFF
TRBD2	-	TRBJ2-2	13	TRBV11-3	TGTGCCAGCAGCCGAAGCGGGGGCGGGGAGCTGTTTTTT	CASSRSGGGELFF
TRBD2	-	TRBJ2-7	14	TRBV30	TGTGCCTGGAGTTTCGGGGGGGAGTCCTACGAGCAGTACTTC	CAWSFGGESYEQYF
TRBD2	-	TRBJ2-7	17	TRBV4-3	TGCGCCAGCAGCCAAGATGATGTAGCGGGCGGTCCCTACGAGCAGTACTTC	CASSQDDVAGGPYEQYF